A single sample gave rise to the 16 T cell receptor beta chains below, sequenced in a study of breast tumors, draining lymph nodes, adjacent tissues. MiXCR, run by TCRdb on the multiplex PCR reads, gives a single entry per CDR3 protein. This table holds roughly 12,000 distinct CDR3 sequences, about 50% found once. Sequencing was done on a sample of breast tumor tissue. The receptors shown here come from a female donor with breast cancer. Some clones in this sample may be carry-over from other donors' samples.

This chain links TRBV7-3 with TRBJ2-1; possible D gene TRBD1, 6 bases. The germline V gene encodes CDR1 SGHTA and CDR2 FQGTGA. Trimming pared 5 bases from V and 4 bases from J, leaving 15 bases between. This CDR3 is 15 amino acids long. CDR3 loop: CASSLKDSLYNEQFF. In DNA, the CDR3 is TGTGCCAGCAGCCTAAAGGACAGCCTGTACAATGAGCAGTTCTTC.

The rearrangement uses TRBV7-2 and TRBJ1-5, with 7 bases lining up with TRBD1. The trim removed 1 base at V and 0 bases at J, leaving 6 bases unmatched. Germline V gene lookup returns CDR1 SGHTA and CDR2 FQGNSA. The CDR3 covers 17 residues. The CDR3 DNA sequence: TGTGCCAGCAGCTTAGGTCAGGGGGTCCCTAGCAATCAGCCCCAGCATTTT. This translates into CASSLGQGVPSNQPQHF.

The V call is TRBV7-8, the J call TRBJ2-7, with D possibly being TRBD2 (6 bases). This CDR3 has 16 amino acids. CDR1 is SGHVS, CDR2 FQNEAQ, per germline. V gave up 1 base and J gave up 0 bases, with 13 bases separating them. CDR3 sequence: CASSLVRGENSYEQYF. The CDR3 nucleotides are TGTGCCAGCAGCTTAGTCCGCGGGGAGAACTCCTACGAGCAGTACTTC.

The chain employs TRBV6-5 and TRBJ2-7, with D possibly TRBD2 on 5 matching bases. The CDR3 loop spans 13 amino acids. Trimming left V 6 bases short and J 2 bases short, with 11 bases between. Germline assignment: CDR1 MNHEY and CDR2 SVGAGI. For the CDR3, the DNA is TGTGCCAGCAGAGCCCCCGGGGCCTACGAGCAGTACTTC. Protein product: CASRAPGAYEQYF.

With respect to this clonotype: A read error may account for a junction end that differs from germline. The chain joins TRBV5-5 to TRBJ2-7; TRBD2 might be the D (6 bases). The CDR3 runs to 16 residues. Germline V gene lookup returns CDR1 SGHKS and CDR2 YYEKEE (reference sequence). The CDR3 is CASSSSGGRQNYEQYF. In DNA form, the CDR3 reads TGCGCCAGCAGCTCATCCGGGGGTCGACAGAACTACGAGCAGTACTTC. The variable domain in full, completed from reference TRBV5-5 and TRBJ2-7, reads DAGVTQSPTHLIKTRGQQVTLRCSPISGHKSVSWYQQVLGQGPQFIFQYYEKEERGRGNFPDRFSARQFPNYSSELNVNALLLGDSALYLCASSSSGGRQNYEQYFGPGTRLTVT.

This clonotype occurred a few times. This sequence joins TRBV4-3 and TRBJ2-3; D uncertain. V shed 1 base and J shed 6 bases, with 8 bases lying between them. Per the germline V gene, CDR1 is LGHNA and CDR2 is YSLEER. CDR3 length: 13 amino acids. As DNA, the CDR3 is TGCGCCAGCAGCCAAGTAATGAGGGATACGCAGTATTTT. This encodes CASSQVMRDTQYF.

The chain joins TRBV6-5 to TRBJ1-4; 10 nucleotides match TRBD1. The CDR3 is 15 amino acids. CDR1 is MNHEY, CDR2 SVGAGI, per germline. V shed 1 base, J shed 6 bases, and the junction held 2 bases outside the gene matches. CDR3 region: CASSYLGTGDEKLFF. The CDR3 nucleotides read TGTGCCAGCAGTTACTTAGGGACAGGGGATGAAAAACTGTTTTTT.

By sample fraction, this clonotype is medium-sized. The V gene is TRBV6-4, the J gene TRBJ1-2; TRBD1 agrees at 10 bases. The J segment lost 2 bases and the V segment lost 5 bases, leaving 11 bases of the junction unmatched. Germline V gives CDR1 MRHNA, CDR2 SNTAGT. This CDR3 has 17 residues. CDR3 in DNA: TGTGCCAGCAGTCTACACCGACAGGGGGCAGGAAACTATGGCTACACCTTC. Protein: CASSLHRQGAGNYGYTF.

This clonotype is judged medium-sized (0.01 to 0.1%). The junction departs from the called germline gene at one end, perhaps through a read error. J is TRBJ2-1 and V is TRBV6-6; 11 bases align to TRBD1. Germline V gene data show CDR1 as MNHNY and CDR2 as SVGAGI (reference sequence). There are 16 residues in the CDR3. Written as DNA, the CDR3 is TGTGCCAGCAGTTACATCGGACAGGGGGCCTATAATGAGCAGTTCTTC. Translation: CASSYIGQGAYNEQFF.

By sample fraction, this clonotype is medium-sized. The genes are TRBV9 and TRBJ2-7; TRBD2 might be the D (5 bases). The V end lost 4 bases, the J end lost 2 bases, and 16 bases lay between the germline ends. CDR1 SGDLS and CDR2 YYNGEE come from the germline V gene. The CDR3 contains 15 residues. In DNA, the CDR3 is TGTGCCAGCAGCCAATCGGGGTCGGTGACCTACGAGCAGTACTTC. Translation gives CASSQSGSVTYEQYF.

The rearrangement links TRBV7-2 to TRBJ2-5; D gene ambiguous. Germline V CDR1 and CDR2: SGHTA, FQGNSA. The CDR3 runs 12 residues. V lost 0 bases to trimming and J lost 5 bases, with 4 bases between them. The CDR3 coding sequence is TGTGCCAGCAGCTTAGCCAGGGAGACCCAGTACTTC. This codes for CASSLARETQYF.

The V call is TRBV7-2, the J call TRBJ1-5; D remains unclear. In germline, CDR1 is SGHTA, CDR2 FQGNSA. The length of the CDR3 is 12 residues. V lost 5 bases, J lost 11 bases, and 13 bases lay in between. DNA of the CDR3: TGTGCCAGCAGCATAACGGACGGGGCCCAGCATTTT. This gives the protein CASSITDGAQHF.

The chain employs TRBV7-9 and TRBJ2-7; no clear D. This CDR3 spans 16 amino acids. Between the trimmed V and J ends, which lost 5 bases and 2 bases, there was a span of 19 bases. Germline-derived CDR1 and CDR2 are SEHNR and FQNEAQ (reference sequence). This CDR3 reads CASSRSTREQAYEQYF. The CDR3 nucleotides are TGTGCCAGCAGCCGATCAACCCGAGAGCAGGCCTACGAGCAGTACTTC.

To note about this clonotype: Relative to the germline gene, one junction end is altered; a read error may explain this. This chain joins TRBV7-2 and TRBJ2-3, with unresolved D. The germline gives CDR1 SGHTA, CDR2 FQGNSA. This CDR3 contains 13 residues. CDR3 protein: CASSFNLEDTRYF. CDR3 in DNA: TGTGCCAGCAGCTTCAACTTAGAAGATACGCGGTATTTT.

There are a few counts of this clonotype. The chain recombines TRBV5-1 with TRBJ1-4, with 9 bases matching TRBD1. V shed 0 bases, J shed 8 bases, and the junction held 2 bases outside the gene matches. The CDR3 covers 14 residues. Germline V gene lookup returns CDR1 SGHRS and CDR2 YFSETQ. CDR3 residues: CASSLGGQGEKLFF. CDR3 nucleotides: TGCGCCAGCAGCTTGGGGGGACAGGGAGAAAAACTGTTTTTT.

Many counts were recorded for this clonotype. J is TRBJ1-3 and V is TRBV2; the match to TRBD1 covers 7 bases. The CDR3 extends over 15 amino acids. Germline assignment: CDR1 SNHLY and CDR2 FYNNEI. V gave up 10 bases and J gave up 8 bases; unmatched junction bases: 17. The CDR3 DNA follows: TGTGCCACCCACACCCGTCGACAGGGTAGGGACACCATATATTTT. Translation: CATHTRRQGRDTIYF.